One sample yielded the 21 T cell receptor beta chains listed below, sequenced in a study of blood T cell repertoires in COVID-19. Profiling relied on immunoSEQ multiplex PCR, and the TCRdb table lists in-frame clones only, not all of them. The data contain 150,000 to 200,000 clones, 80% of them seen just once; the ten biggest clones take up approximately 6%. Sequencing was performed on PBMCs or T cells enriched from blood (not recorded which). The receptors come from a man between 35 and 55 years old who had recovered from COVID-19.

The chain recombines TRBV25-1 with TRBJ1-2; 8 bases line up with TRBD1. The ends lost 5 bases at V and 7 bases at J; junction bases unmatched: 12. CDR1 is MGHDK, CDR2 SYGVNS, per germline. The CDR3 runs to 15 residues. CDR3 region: CASSPEMTGDGGYTF. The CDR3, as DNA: TGTGCCAGCAGTCCTGAGATGACAGGGGACGGTGGCTACACCTTC.

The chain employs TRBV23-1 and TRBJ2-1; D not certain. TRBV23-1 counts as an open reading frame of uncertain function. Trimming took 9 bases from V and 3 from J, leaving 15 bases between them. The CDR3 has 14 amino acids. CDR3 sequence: CARLPLHVYNEQFF. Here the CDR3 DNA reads TGCGCCAGACTACCCTTGCACGTCTACAATGAGCAGTTCTTC.

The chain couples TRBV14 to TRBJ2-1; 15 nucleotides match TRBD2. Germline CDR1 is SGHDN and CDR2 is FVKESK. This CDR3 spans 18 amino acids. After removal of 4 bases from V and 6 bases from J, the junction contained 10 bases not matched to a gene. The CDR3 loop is CASSPGLAGGLGSNEQFF. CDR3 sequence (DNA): TGTGCCAGCAGCCCCGGACTAGCGGGGGGGCTCGGAAGCAATGAGCAGTTCTTC.

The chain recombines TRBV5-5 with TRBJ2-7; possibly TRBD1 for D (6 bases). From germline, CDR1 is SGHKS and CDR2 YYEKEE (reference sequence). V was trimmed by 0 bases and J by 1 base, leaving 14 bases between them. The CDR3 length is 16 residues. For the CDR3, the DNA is TGTGCCAGCAGCTTGGCAGGGGCGACTTTGTCCTACGAGCAGTACGTC. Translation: CASSLAGATLSYEQYV.

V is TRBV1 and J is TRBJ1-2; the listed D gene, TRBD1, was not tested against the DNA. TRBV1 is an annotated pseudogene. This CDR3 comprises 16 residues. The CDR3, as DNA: TGCACCAGCAGCCCGGAACCGGGACAGGGGAACTATGGCTACACCTTC. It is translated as CTSSPEPGQGNYGYTF.

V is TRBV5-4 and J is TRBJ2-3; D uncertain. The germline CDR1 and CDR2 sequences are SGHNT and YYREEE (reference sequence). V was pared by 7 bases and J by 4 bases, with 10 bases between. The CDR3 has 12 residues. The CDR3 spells CASRESPDTQYF. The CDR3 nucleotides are TGTGCCAGCCGCGAGTCCCCAGATACGCAGTATTTT.

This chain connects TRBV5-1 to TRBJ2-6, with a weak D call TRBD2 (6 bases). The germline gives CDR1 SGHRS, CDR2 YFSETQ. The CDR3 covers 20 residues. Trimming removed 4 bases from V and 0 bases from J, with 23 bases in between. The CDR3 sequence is CASSGRGGAGGVSGANVLTF. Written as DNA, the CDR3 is TGCGCCAGCAGCGGGCGTGGCGGGGCAGGAGGTGTCTCTGGGGCCAACGTCCTGACTTTC.

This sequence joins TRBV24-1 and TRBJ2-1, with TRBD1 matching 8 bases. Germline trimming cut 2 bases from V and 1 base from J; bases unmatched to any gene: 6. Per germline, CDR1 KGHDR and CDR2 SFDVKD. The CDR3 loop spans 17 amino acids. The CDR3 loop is CATSDWGTGRSYNEQFF. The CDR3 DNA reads TGTGCCACCAGTGATTGGGGGACAGGCAGGTCCTACAATGAGCAGTTCTTC.

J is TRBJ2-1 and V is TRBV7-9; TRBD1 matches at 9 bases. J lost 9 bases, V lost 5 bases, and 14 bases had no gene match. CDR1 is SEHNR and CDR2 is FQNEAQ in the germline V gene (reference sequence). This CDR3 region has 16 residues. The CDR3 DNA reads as TGTGCCAGCAGCGGGACACCGGGACAGGGAGCGAGTGAGCAGTTCTTC. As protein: CASSGTPGQGASEQFF.

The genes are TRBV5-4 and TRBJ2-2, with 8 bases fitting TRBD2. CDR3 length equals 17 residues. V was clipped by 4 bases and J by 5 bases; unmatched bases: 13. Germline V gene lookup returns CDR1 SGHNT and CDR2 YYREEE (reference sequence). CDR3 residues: CASSARTGTSGTGELFF. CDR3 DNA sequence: TGTGCCAGCAGCGCCCGCACCGGGACTAGTGGTACCGGGGAGCTGTTTTTT.

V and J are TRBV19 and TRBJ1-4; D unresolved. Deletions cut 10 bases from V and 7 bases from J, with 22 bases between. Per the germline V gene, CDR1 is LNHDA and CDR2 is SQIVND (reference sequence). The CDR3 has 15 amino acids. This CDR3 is CATSEGGAGSEKLFF. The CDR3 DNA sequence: TGTGCCACCTCCGAAGGAGGCGCAGGTTCTGAAAAACTGTTTTTT.

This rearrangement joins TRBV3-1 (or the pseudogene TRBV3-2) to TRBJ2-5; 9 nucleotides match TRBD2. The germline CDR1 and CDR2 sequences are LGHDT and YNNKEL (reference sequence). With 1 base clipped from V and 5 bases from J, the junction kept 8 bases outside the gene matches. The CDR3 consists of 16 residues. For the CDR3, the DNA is TGTGCCAGCAGCCAAGTGAGGCGGGGGGGGCGGGAGACCCAGTACTTC. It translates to CASSQVRRGGRETQYF.

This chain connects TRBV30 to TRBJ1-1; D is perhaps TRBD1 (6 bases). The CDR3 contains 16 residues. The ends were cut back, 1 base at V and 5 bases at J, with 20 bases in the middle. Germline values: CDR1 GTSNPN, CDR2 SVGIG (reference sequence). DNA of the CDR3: TGTGCCTGGAGTGCCGCCCGTACAGGGTCGGGAACTGAAGCTTTCTTT. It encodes CAWSAARTGSGTEAFF. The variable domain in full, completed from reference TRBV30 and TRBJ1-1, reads SQTIHQWPATLVQPVGSPLSLECTVEGTSNPNLYWYRQAAGRGLQLLFYSVGIGQISSEVPQNLSASRPQDRQFILSSKKLLLSDSGFYLCAWSAARTGSGTEAFFGQGTRLTVV.

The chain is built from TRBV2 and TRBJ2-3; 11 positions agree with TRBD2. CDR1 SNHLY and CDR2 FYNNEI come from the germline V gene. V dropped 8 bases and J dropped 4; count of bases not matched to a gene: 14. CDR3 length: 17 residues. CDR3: CASSDDELAGDPDTQYF. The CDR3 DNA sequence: TGTGCCAGCTCGGACGATGAACTAGCGGGGGATCCAGATACGCAGTATTTT.

CDR3 sequence reads: CASSLAGPDTQYF. The CDR3 bases are TGTGCCAGCAGCTTGGCAGGCCCAGATACGCAGTATTTT. V is TRBV5-6 and J is TRBJ2-3; D ambiguous. The germline CDR1 and CDR2 sequences are SGHDT and YYEEEE. This CDR3 comprises 13 residues. V was clipped by 0 bases and J by 4 bases, with 6 bases between them.

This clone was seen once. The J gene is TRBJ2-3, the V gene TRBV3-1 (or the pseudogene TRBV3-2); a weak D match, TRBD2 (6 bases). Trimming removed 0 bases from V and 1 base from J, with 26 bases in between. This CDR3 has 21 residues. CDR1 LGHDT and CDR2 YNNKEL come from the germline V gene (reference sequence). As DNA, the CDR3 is TGTGCCAGCAGCCAAGAATTAATAGGGCTCGTCCTCTCGGGGGGCACAGATACGCAGTATTTT. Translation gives CASSQELIGLVLSGGTDTQYF.

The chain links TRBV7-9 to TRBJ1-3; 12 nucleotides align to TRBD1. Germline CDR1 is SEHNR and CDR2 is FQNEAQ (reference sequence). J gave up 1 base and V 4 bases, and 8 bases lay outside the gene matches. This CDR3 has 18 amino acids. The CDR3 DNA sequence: TGTGCCAGCAGCTCCCGGGACAGGGGGCGAGAGTCTGGAAACACCATATATTTT. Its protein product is CASSSRDRGRESGNTIYF.

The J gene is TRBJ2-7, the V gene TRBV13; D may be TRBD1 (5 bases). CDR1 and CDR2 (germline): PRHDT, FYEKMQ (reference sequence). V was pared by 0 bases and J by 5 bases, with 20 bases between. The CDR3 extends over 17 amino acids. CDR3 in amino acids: CASSLGLGQAKANEQYF. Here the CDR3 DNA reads TGTGCCAGCAGCTTAGGCCTGGGGCAGGCAAAGGCAAACGAGCAGTACTTC.

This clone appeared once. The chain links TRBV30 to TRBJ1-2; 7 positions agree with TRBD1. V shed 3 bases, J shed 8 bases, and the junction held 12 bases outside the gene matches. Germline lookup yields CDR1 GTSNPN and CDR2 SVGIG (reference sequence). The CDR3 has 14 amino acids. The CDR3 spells CAWSPSTGRLGYTF. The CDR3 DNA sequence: TGTGCCTGGAGCCCTTCGACAGGGAGGTTGGGCTACACCTTC. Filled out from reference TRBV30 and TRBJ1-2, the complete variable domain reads SQTIHQWPATLVQPVGSPLSLECTVEGTSNPNLYWYRQAAGRGLQLLFYSVGIGQISSEVPQNLSASRPQDRQFILSSKKLLLSDSGFYLCAWSPSTGRLGYTFGSGTRLTVV.

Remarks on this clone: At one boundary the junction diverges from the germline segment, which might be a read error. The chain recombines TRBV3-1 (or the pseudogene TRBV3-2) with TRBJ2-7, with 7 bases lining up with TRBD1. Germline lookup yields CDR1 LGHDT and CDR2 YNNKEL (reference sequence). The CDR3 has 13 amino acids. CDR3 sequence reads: CASSQVGQYVQYF. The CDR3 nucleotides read TGTGCCAGCAGCCAAGTGGGACAGTACGTGCAGTACTTC.

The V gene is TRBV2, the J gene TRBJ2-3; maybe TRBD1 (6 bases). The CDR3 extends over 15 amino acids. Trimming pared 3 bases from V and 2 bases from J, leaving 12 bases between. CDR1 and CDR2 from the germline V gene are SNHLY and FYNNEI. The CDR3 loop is CASSDRGGPTDTQYF. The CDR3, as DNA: TGTGCCAGCAGTGACAGGGGCGGTCCCACAGATACGCAGTATTTT.